Listed below are T cell receptor beta chains from one sample, sequenced in a study of T cell repertoires in cytomegalovirus infection. TCRdb recomputed calls from the reads with MiXCR, one row per CDR3 protein. The sample has hundreds of thousands of distinct CDR3 sequences; about 30% are singletons. These receptors are not linked to any known antigen. The starting material was cultured CD8+ T cells from PBMCs, obtained from culture after CMV antigen stimulation. These receptors were taken from a human donor in good health (CMV status not recorded). Some clones in this sample may be carry-over from other donors' samples. Both conserved end residues are part of each CDR3. A D gene is named only where the DNA matches it firmly. Not every row has a clone size; where given, it reads once, few, many or a size class.

J gene: TRBJ1-1
V gene: TRBV7-8
clone size: NA
D gene: NA
CDR3 DNA: TGTGCCAGCAGCTTAACGGCAACGAACACTGAAGCTTTCTTT
CDR3 protein: CASSLTATNTEAFF

J gene: TRBJ1-2
V gene: TRBV7-9
clone size: many
D gene: NA
CDR3 DNA: TGTGCCAGCAGCTTTACAGACAACTATGGCTACACCTTC
CDR3 protein: CASSFTDNYGYTF

J gene: TRBJ1-1
V gene: TRBV15
clone size: few
D gene: NA
CDR3 DNA: TGTGCCACCAGCAGAACCGGCAGGGTGGTTGAAGCTTTCTTT
CDR3 protein: CATSRTGRVVEAFF

J gene: TRBJ2-2
V gene: TRBV10-3
clone size: few
D gene: TRBD2
CDR3 DNA: TGTGCCATCAGTGAGAGGAGGACTAGCGGGGGGGCGCGGTTCACCGGGGAGCTGTTTTTT
CDR3 protein: CAISERRTSGGARFTGELFF

J gene: TRBJ2-7
V gene: TRBV5-6
clone size: NA
D gene: NA
CDR3 DNA: TGTGCCAGCAGCTTTATCGCCGTCTCCTACGAGCAGTACTTC
CDR3 protein: CASSFIAVSYEQYF

J gene: TRBJ1-2
V gene: TRBV12-3/TRBV12-4
clone size: NA
D gene: NA
CDR3 DNA: TGTGCCAGCCCTTCAAGGGGCATGGACTATGGCTACACCTTC
CDR3 protein: CASPSRGMDYGYTF

J gene: TRBJ2-3
V gene: TRBV7-6
clone size: many
D gene: NA
CDR3 DNA: TGTGCCAGCACCTCACTTGGGGGGTCAGATACGCAGTATTTT
CDR3 protein: CASTSLGGSDTQYF

J gene: TRBJ1-5
V gene: TRBV4-1
clone size: few
D gene: NA
CDR3 DNA: TGCGCCAGCAGCCAAGGAGGGCAGGGAGGGAATCAGCCCCAGCATTTT
CDR3 protein: CASSQGGQGGNQPQHF

J gene: TRBJ2-7
V gene: TRBV2
clone size: few
D gene: NA
CDR3 DNA: TGTGCCAGCAGTGCGGGTAGAACCTTGGGGGAGCAGTACTTC
CDR3 protein: CASSAGRTLGEQYF

J gene: TRBJ2-7
V gene: TRBV7-8
clone size: few
D gene: NA
CDR3 DNA: TGTGCCAGCAGCTTGGGGGCTAGCCATACCTACGAGCAGTACTTC
CDR3 protein: CASSLGASHTYEQYF

J gene: TRBJ2-5
V gene: TRBV18
clone size: few
D gene: NA
CDR3 DNA: TGTGCCAGCTCACCACTCACAGGGCGTTATGAAGAGACCCAGTACTTC
CDR3 protein: CASSPLTGRYEETQYF

J gene: TRBJ1-2
V gene: TRBV7-8
clone size: many
D gene: NA
CDR3 DNA: TGTGCCAGCAGCTTATTATCCACAGGGCACGACGGCTACACCTTC
CDR3 protein: CASSLLSTGHDGYTF

J gene: TRBJ2-1
V gene: TRBV7-9
clone size: NA
D gene: TRBD2
CDR3 DNA: TGTGCCAGCAGCCCCAGACTAGCCGATGAGCAGTTCTTC
CDR3 protein: CASSPRLADEQFF

J gene: TRBJ2-1
V gene: TRBV19
clone size: NA
D gene: TRBD1
CDR3 DNA: TGTGCCAGTACCTCCCTAGGGTCGACAGGGAACAATGAGCAGTTCTTC
CDR3 protein: CASTSLGSTGNNEQFF

J gene: TRBJ2-3
V gene: TRBV7-9
clone size: few
D gene: NA
CDR3 DNA: TGTGCCAGCAGCTTATGGGCAGGGAAGGCAGATACGCAGTATTTT
CDR3 protein: CASSLWAGKADTQYF

J gene: TRBJ1-1
V gene: TRBV27
clone size: NA
D gene: NA
CDR3 DNA: TGTGCCAGCTACGTTAAGAGCACTGAAGCTTTCTTT
CDR3 protein: CASYVKSTEAFF

J gene: TRBJ1-5
V gene: TRBV6-2/TRBV6-3
clone size: NA
D gene: TRBD1
CDR3 DNA: TGTGCCAGCAGCATACAGGGGGCGCGACAGCCCCAGCATTTT
CDR3 protein: CASSIQGARQPQHF

J gene: TRBJ1-2
V gene: TRBV11-2
clone size: NA
D gene: NA
CDR3 DNA: TGTGCCAGCAGCTCTAGGGGACCCCAGGACCTCCATGGCTACACCTTC
CDR3 protein: CASSSRGPQDLHGYTF

J gene: TRBJ2-1
V gene: TRBV12-3/TRBV12-4
clone size: NA
D gene: NA
CDR3 DNA: TGTGCCAGCAGTTTGCCTACTAGTGTAGGTGAGCAGTTCTTC
CDR3 protein: CASSLPTSVGEQFF

J gene: TRBJ2-3
V gene: TRBV28
clone size: NA
D gene: TRBD1
CDR3 DNA: TGTGCCAGCAGTCCATCGCCGCTCGGGACAGGGGGCACAGATACGCAGTATTTT
CDR3 protein: CASSPSPLGTGGTDTQYF

J gene: TRBJ1-5
V gene: TRBV19
clone size: NA
D gene: NA
CDR3 DNA: TGTGCCAGTACCATGGGCGGGGTAGGAGAGCCCCAGCATTTT
CDR3 protein: CASTMGGVGEPQHF

J gene: TRBJ2-6
V gene: TRBV5-5
clone size: NA
D gene: NA
CDR3 DNA: TGTGCCAGCAGCTTGGATGGGGGGCTAAAGGCTGGGGCCAACGTCCTGACTTTC
CDR3 protein: CASSLDGGLKAGANVLTF

J gene: TRBJ2-1
V gene: TRBV7-6
clone size: many
D gene: TRBD2
CDR3 DNA: TGTGCCAGCAGGCTACTCGGGGAGGGATTCGACAATGAGCAGTTCTTC
CDR3 protein: CASRLLGEGFDNEQFF

J gene: TRBJ2-1
V gene: TRBV6-5
clone size: NA
D gene: NA
CDR3 DNA: TGTGCCAGCAGTTACTCAAGGGAGAGCTCCTACAATGAGCAGTTCTTC
CDR3 protein: CASSYSRESSYNEQFF

J gene: TRBJ2-3
V gene: TRBV24-1
clone size: NA
D gene: NA
CDR3 DNA: TGTGCCACCAGTGATAGCCGGCTAGAAAGCACAGATACGCAGTATTTT
CDR3 protein: CATSDSRLESTDTQYF

J gene: TRBJ2-2
V gene: TRBV9
clone size: few
D gene: TRBD1
CDR3 DNA: TGTGCCAGCAGCCCCCGGACAGGCCCCTTGACCGGGGAGCTGTTTTTT
CDR3 protein: CASSPRTGPLTGELFF

J gene: TRBJ1-1
V gene: TRBV3-1
clone size: once
D gene: TRBD1
CDR3 DNA: TGTGCCAGCAGCCAACAGTCAACGGGGACAGGGGGCCCTGGGGCTGAAGCTTTCTTT
CDR3 protein: CASSQQSTGTGGPGAEAFF

J gene: TRBJ2-1
V gene: TRBV4-2
clone size: NA
D gene: TRBD1
CDR3 DNA: TGTGCCAGCAGCCAAGGAGGACAGGGGGCGCGTAATGAGCAGTTCTTC
CDR3 protein: CASSQGGQGARNEQFF

J gene: TRBJ2-2
V gene: TRBV27
clone size: few
D gene: NA
CDR3 DNA: TGTGCCAGCAGCCTCAAGGAAGCCGGGGAGCTGTTTTTT
CDR3 protein: CASSLKEAGELFF

J gene: TRBJ1-3
V gene: TRBV7-9
clone size: NA
D gene: TRBD1
CDR3 DNA: TGTGCCAGCAGCCAACGTACAGGGGTGGGAAACACCATATATTTT
CDR3 protein: CASSQRTGVGNTIYF

J gene: TRBJ1-5
V gene: TRBV7-2
clone size: medium-sized
D gene: NA
CDR3 DNA: TGTGCCAGCAGCCCCGAAATTAATCAGCCCCAGCATTTT
CDR3 protein: CASSPEINQPQHF

J gene: TRBJ1-2
V gene: TRBV7-6
clone size: few
D gene: NA
CDR3 DNA: TGTGCCAGCAGCTTAGACGTCGAGGGGGGGGCCCACGGCTACACCTTC
CDR3 protein: CASSLDVEGGAHGYTF

J gene: TRBJ2-1
V gene: TRBV25-1
clone size: once
D gene: TRBD2
CDR3 DNA: TGTGCCAGCAGTCCAATAGCGGGGGCGATCTACAATGAGCAGTTCTTC
CDR3 protein: CASSPIAGAIYNEQFF

J gene: TRBJ2-3
V gene: TRBV28
clone size: NA
D gene: NA
CDR3 DNA: TGTGCCAGCAGTTTGGTGACAGTAGATACGCAGTATTTT
CDR3 protein: CASSLVTVDTQYF

J gene: TRBJ2-3
V gene: TRBV4-1
clone size: few
D gene: NA
CDR3 DNA: TGCGCCAGCAGCCAAGATACTTCGGGTTATTCCACAGATACGCAGTATTTT
CDR3 protein: CASSQDTSGYSTDTQYF

J gene: TRBJ1-1
V gene: TRBV4-1
clone size: NA
D gene: TRBD1
CDR3 DNA: TGCGCCAGCAGCCAAAGGGACAGGGACACCTTTGAAGCTTTCTTT
CDR3 protein: CASSQRDRDTFEAFF

J gene: TRBJ1-1
V gene: TRBV7-8
clone size: NA
D gene: NA
CDR3 DNA: TGTGCCAGCAGCCGGGGGCCGGGTATGAACACTGAAGCTTTCTTT
CDR3 protein: CASSRGPGMNTEAFF

J gene: TRBJ1-4
V gene: TRBV12-3/TRBV12-4
clone size: few
D gene: NA
CDR3 DNA: TGTGCCAGCAGTGTCCTCGGATGGGAAAAACTGTTTTTT
CDR3 protein: CASSVLGWEKLFF

J gene: TRBJ2-1
V gene: TRBV14
clone size: NA
D gene: NA
CDR3 DNA: TGTGCCAGCAGCCAAGATACGTGGCATGAGCAGTTCTTC
CDR3 protein: CASSQDTWHEQFF

J gene: TRBJ2-7
V gene: TRBV5-6
clone size: NA
D gene: NA
CDR3 DNA: TGTGCCAGCAGCTCTTGGTCAGGCCTCTACGAGCAGTACTTC
CDR3 protein: CASSSWSGLYEQYF

J gene: TRBJ2-5
V gene: TRBV28
clone size: NA
D gene: NA
CDR3 DNA: TGTGCCAGCAGTTTAAGTCTGGGTGGCGAGACCCAGTACTTC
CDR3 protein: CASSLSLGGETQYF

J gene: TRBJ1-1
V gene: TRBV4-1
clone size: few
D gene: NA
CDR3 DNA: TGCGCCAGCAGCCATCCCCTCGGGGGGAACAGTGAAGCTTTCTTT
CDR3 protein: CASSHPLGGNSEAFF

J gene: TRBJ1-1
V gene: TRBV2
clone size: NA
D gene: NA
CDR3 DNA: TGTGCCCCCACAGGGTCTATAGTGGACACTGAAGCTTTCTTT
CDR3 protein: CAPTGSIVDTEAFF

J gene: TRBJ1-2
V gene: TRBV6-1
clone size: few
D gene: NA
CDR3 DNA: TGTGCCAGCAGTCGACGGCCCGTGGATCCATTATATGGCTACACCTTC
CDR3 protein: CASSRRPVDPLYGYTF

J gene: TRBJ2-7
V gene: TRBV10-2
clone size: few
D gene: TRBD1
CDR3 DNA: TGCGCCAGCATGGACAGGGGGCGTAACGAGCAGTACTTC
CDR3 protein: CASMDRGRNEQYF

J gene: TRBJ2-1
V gene: TRBV4-1
clone size: NA
D gene: TRBD2
CDR3 DNA: TGTGCCAGCAGCCGGACTAGAATCGATGAGCAGTTCTTC
CDR3 protein: CASSRTRIDEQFF

J gene: TRBJ1-1
V gene: TRBV12-3/TRBV12-4
clone size: few
D gene: TRBD1
CDR3 DNA: TGTGCCAGCAGCTGGGCCGCGGGACAGAGCCTTACTGAAGCTTTCTTT
CDR3 protein: CASSWAAGQSLTEAFF

J gene: TRBJ2-7
V gene: TRBV7-2
clone size: few
D gene: NA
CDR3 DNA: TGTGCCAGCAGCTTATGGGCCAGTACCTACGAGCAGTACTTC
CDR3 protein: CASSLWASTYEQYF

J gene: TRBJ2-2
V gene: TRBV19
clone size: NA
D gene: NA
CDR3 DNA: TGTGCCAGTATAGGGTCATACCGGGGAGCTGTTTTT
CDR3 protein: CASIGSYRGAVF

J gene: TRBJ2-2
V gene: TRBV19
clone size: few
D gene: NA
CDR3 DNA: TGTGCCAGTATGGGACGGCCGGCTTCGAACACCGGGGAGCTGTTTTTT
CDR3 protein: CASMGRPASNTGELFF

J gene: TRBJ1-1
V gene: TRBV7-2
clone size: NA
D gene: TRBD1
CDR3 DNA: TGTGCCAGCAGCTTAACCGGAGGGGGCAACACTGAAGCTTTCTTT
CDR3 protein: CASSLTGGGNTEAFF

J gene: TRBJ1-2
V gene: TRBV27
clone size: NA
D gene: TRBD1
CDR3 DNA: TGTGCCAGCAGTCCGAAGGGACAGGGGGTTTTTGGCTACACCTTC
CDR3 protein: CASSPKGQGVFGYTF

J gene: TRBJ2-2
V gene: TRBV24-1
clone size: NA
D gene: NA
CDR3 DNA: TGTGCCACCAGTGATTTTTCCCAGGAAGGCACCGGGGAGCTGTTTTTT
CDR3 protein: CATSDFSQEGTGELFF